The sequence of this T cell receptor (beta chain) was determined in a study of metastatic and nonmetastatic thyroid tumors. Every patient underwent thyroid surgery untreated. Via MiXCR, TCRdb re-called the PCR reads. The data hold roughly 34,000 clones, with 15% observed a single time. Many counts were recorded for this clone. At one of its ends the junction is not consistent with the germline gene, which may arise from a read error. The CDR3 runs to 15 residues. Per the germline V gene, CDR1 is ENHRY and CDR2 is SYGVKD. The TCR sequence derives from a male donor with papillary thyroid cancer or a benign thyroid nodule (not recorded which). Some clones in this sample may be carry-over from other donors' samples. Material for sequencing was blood. This rearrangement joins TRBV10-3 to TRBJ2-1; D gene unclear. The CDR3 DNA reads as TGTGTCATCAGTGGGTCAGGCAGAAATTACAATGAGCAGTTCTTC. Translating it yields CVISGSGRNYNEQFF.